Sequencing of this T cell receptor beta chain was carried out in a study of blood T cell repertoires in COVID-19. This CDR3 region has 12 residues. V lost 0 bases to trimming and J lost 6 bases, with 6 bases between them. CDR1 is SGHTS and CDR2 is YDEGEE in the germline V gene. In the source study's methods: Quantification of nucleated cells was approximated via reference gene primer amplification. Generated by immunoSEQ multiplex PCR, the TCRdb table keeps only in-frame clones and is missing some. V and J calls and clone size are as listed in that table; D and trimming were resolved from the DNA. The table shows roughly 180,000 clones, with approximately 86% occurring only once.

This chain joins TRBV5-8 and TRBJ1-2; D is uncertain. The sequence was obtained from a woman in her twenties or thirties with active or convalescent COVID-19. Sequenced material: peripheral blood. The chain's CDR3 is CASSLGPDGYTF. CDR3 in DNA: TGTGCCAGCAGCTTGGGGCCAGATGGCTACACCTTC.